Below, 25 T cell receptor beta chains from the same sample are listed, as sequenced in a study of CD8 T cells in ankylosing spondylitis. Their cognate antigens are unknown. TCRdb reprocessed the 5' RACE reads with MiXCR, giving one entry per CDR3 protein. The sample yields around 490,000 distinct CDR3 sequences, approximately 5% seen once. General study findings and limits: Among TCR beta sequences, a motif of under 10 highly homologous variants appeared characteristic of ankylosing spondylitis blood.

The specimen sequenced was blood, either unsorted or a sorted T cell fraction (not recorded which). These receptors originate from a male donor with ankylosing spondylitis.

The sample holds many counts of this clonotype. The chain combines TRBV20-1 with TRBJ1-1; 11 bases fit TRBD1. CDR1 is DFQATT and CDR2 is SNEGSKA in the germline V gene (reference sequence). CDR3 length: 16 amino acids. J was trimmed by 7 bases and V by 1 base; bases with no gene match: 11. DNA of the CDR3: TGCAGTGCTAGAGGCTTTCAGGACAGGGGGCGCGGTGAAGCTTTCTTT. Protein product: CSARGFQDRGRGEAFF.

The chain combines TRBV27 with TRBJ2-1; 7 nucleotides agree with TRBD1. The germline V gene encodes CDR1 MNHEY and CDR2 SMNVEV (reference sequence). V trimming: 4 bases; J trimming: 8 bases; junction bases outside the gene matches: 11. CDR3 length: 15 amino acids. Written as DNA, the CDR3 is TGTGCCAGCAGTTCCGCGAGGGGGCGGAACTATGAGCAGTTCTTC. Protein sequence: CASSSARGRNYEQFF.

A few counts support this clonotype. CDR3 sequence reads: CASSLFRLAGGTGELFF. Here the CDR3 DNA reads TGTGCCAGCAGCCTTTTCCGACTAGCGGGGGGCACCGGGGAGCTGTTTTTT. The chain links TRBV12-3 or TRBV12-4 to TRBJ2-2; 13 bases agree with TRBD2. With 6 bases clipped from V and 4 bases from J, the junction kept 8 bases outside the gene matches. The CDR3 runs to 17 residues.

This clonotype was counted ten times or more. The chain links TRBV5-6 to TRBJ1-2; 8 bases line up with TRBD1. Germline CDR1 and CDR2: SGHDT and YYEEEE. V gave up 0 bases and J gave up 7 bases; unmatched junction bases: 5. The CDR3 is 14 amino acids. The CDR3 loop is CASSLAGTGGGYTF. The CDR3, as DNA: TGTGCCAGCAGCTTGGCCGGGACAGGAGGTGGCTACACCTTC. The complete variable domain, with remaining parts taken from reference TRBV5-6 and TRBJ1-2, reads DAGVTQSPTHLIKTRGQQVTLRCSPKSGHDTVSWYQQALGQGPQFIFQYYEEEERQRGNFPDRFSGHQFPNYSSELNVNALLLGDSALYLCASSLAGTGGGYTFGSGTRLTVV.

This clonotype was observed many times. The chain has TRBV6-2 or TRBV6-3 and TRBJ1-1, with 8 bases identical to TRBD1. Germline V gene lookup returns CDR1 MNHEY and CDR2 SVGEGT. CDR3 length: 16 residues. Trimming at V came to 2 bases and at J to 2 bases, leaving 7 bases not matched to a gene. The CDR3 DNA reads as TGTGCCAGCAGTTACATAAGCGGGACAGGAAACACTGAAGCTTTCTTT. Its translation is CASSYISGTGNTEAFF.

In its sample, this clonotype was seen many times. Since a much larger clone is just one base distant, this may be a read error. The V call is TRBV12-3 or TRBV12-4, the J call TRBJ2-1; D unresolved. This CDR3 spans 11 amino acids. V shed 3 bases and J shed 6 bases, with 3 bases lying between them. CDR3 in DNA: TGTGCCAGCAGTTTTTTCAATGAGCAGTTCTTC. Encoded protein: CASSFFNEQFF.

This clonotype was recorded at least ten times. V gene TRBV27 combines with J gene TRBJ2-5, with TRBD2 matching 12 bases. This CDR3 is built from 17 residues. Germline V gene lookup returns CDR1 MNHEY and CDR2 SMNVEV (reference sequence). The ends lost 0 bases at V and 4 bases at J; junction bases unmatched: 6. CDR3 loop: CASSLSLTSGGGETQYF. CDR3 nucleotides: TGTGCCAGCAGTTTATCGTTGACTAGCGGGGGAGGAGAGACCCAGTACTTC.

This clonotype was counted ten times or more. CDR3 in DNA: TGCGCCAGCAGCTTGGCCGAAGAGATGAACACCGGGGAGCTGTTTTTT. Translation gives CASSLAEEMNTGELFF. The chain is built from TRBV5-1 and TRBJ2-2; no clear D. V lost 0 bases, J lost 1 base, and 10 bases lay in between. Germline assignment: CDR1 SGHRS and CDR2 YFSETQ. The CDR3 has 16 residues.

The rearrangement links TRBV27 to TRBJ2-7; no clear D. Trimming stripped 5 bases from V and 1 base from J, with 15 bases between. Germline CDR1 reads MNHEY; CDR2 reads SMNVEV (reference sequence). This CDR3 region has 15 residues. This CDR3 is CASSKAWTGSYEQYF. CDR3 in DNA: TGTGCCAGCAGTAAAGCGTGGACGGGTTCCTACGAGCAGTACTTC.

At least ten counts were recorded for this clonotype. The rearrangement joins TRBV27 to TRBJ1-1; 8 nucleotides align to TRBD1. Trimming cost V 6 bases and J 0 bases; bases outside gene matches: 3. Germline V gene sequence: CDR1 MNHEY, CDR2 SMNVEV (reference sequence). There are 14 residues in the CDR3. In DNA, the CDR3 is TGTGCCAGCAGGCGACAGGGGTTGAACACTGAAGCTTTCTTT. This gives the protein CASRRQGLNTEAFF.

This clonotype was observed at least ten times. The chain employs TRBV5-1 and TRBJ1-4, with no clear D. CDR1 and CDR2 from the germline V gene are SGHRS and YFSETQ. With 4 bases removed from V and 4 bases from J, the gap between germline ends came to 11 bases. This CDR3 has 14 residues. The CDR3 DNA sequence: TGCGCCAGCAGCACCAGAGGGTTTAATGAAAAACTGTTTTTT. This sequence encodes CASSTRGFNEKLFF.

The V call is TRBV9, the J call TRBJ2-5; possibly TRBD2 for D (6 bases). Between the trimmed V and J ends, which lost 7 bases and 0 bases, there was a span of 16 bases. This CDR3 is built from 15 residues. The germline V gene has CDR1 SGDLS and CDR2 YYNGEE. Written as DNA, the CDR3 is TGTGCCAGCTCCGTCCGGGGGATGTACCAAGAGACCCAGTACTTC. Protein: CASSVRGMYQETQYF.

The chain is built from TRBV5-4 and TRBJ2-7; 9 bases agree with TRBD2. With V trimmed by 1 base and J by 6 bases, 11 bases remained unmatched. The germline V gene encodes CDR1 SGHNT and CDR2 YYREEE (reference sequence). This CDR3 has 16 amino acids. CDR3 protein: CASSLPRERGDVEQYF. The DNA for the CDR3 is TGTGCCAGCAGCTTGCCCAGGGAGCGGGGGGATGTCGAGCAGTACTTC.

This clonotype was recorded at least ten times. This rearrangement joins TRBV5-1 to TRBJ2-2, with 9 bases matching TRBD1. This CDR3 is 16 amino acids long. The J segment lost 1 base and the V segment lost 8 bases, leaving 9 bases of the junction unmatched. Per the germline V gene, CDR1 is SGHRS and CDR2 is YFSETQ. CDR3 in DNA: TGCGCCAGTACCCCCCGGGACAGGGTGAACACCGGGGAGCTGTTTTTT. This encodes CASTPRDRVNTGELFF.

This clonotype came up many times. The genes are TRBV9 and TRBJ1-3, with 7 bases matching TRBD1. The ends lost 7 bases at V and 2 bases at J; junction bases unmatched: 6. The germline V gene encodes CDR1 SGDLS and CDR2 YYNGEE. The CDR3 is made up of 14 amino acids. CDR3 DNA: TGTGCCAGCTCCCAGGGGGGGCCTGGAAACACCATATATTTT. It yields the protein CASSQGGPGNTIYF.

The rearrangement links TRBV4-3 to TRBJ2-2, with D possibly matching TRBD2 (5 bases). This CDR3 is built from 15 residues. The germline CDR1 and CDR2 sequences are LGHNA and YSLEER. With 0 bases removed from V and 6 bases from J, the gap between germline ends came to 11 bases. The CDR3 nucleotides are TGCGCCAGCAGCCAAGAAAACGGGGTGGCCGGGGAGCTGTTTTTT. This codes for CASSQENGVAGELFF.

In this sample, this clonotype turned up many times. The chain employs TRBV15 and TRBJ2-5, with D perhaps TRBD1 (5 bases). Germline lookup yields CDR1 LNHNV and CDR2 YYDKDF (reference sequence). This CDR3 comprises 14 residues. Trimming cost V 4 bases and J 2 bases, with 11 bases left between them. The CDR3 DNA reads TGTGCCACCAGCAAATGGGGCAGTCAAGAGACCCAGTACTTC. This gives the protein CATSKWGSQETQYF. Full variable domain (outside the CDR3, taken from reference TRBV15 and TRBJ2-5): DAMVIQNPRYQVTQFGKPVTLSCSQTLNHNVMYWYQQKSSQAPKLLFHYYDKDFNNEADTPDNFQSRRPNTSFCFLDIRSPGLGDTAMYLCATSKWGSQETQYFGPGTRLLVL.

At least ten counts were recorded for this clonotype. The chain recombines TRBV7-9 with TRBJ1-2, with no clear D. Trimming took 5 bases from V and 4 from J, leaving 20 bases between them. Germline V gives CDR1 SEHNR, CDR2 FQNEAQ (reference sequence). This CDR3 has 16 residues. The CDR3 spells CASSPVSGRFVYGYTF. In DNA form, the CDR3 reads TGTGCCAGCAGCCCCGTCTCCGGGAGGTTTGTCTATGGCTACACCTTC.

This clonotype has ten or more counts. The CDR3 DNA reads as TGTGCCAGCAGCTTGGCCGGCAGATCTAACTATGGCTACACCTTC. Its translation: CASSLAGRSNYGYTF. This sequence joins TRBV5-5 and TRBJ1-2, with D hard to call. Trimming cost V 0 bases and J 0 bases, with 9 bases left between them. The V gene's germline CDR1 is SGHKS and CDR2 YYEKEE (reference sequence). This CDR3 region has 15 residues.

This clonotype was observed at least ten times. The J gene is TRBJ1-5, the V gene TRBV7-8; D is undetermined. The CDR3 sequence is 15 residues long. Trimming removed 2 bases at V and 0 bases at J, with 8 bases between. Germline V gene lookup returns CDR1 SGHVS and CDR2 FQNEAQ. The DNA of the CDR3 is TGTGCCAGCAGCTTATGGGGTGGTAGCAATCAGCCCCAGCATTTT. Its protein product is CASSLWGGSNQPQHF.

This clonotype was seen repeatedly, ten times or more. This sequence joins TRBV4-2 and TRBJ1-2, with D possibly TRBD1 on 6 matching bases. Germline values: CDR1 LGHNA, CDR2 YNFKEQ. V dropped 4 bases and J dropped 4 bases, with 13 bases sitting between them. CDR3 size: 14 residues. CDR3 bases: TGTGCCAGCAGCCCCCGGACAGTCCTCTATGGCTACACCTTC. It codes for CASSPRTVLYGYTF.

This clonotype has ten or more counts. The chain links TRBV20-1 to TRBJ1-2, with D tentatively TRBD1 (6 bases). In germline, CDR1 is DFQATT, CDR2 SNEGSKA (reference sequence). The V gene lost 3 bases and the J gene lost 3 bases, with 14 bases spanning the gap. The CDR3 totals 14 residues. CDR3 in amino acids: CSASTRGSYYGYTF. CDR3 bases: TGCAGTGCTAGCACCAGGGGTAGCTACTATGGCTACACCTTC.

This clonotype appeared many times. The V gene is TRBV6-2 or TRBV6-3, the J gene TRBJ2-7; 12 bases match TRBD2. This CDR3 has 15 residues. Germline V gene sequence: CDR1 MNHEY, CDR2 SVGEGT. V shed 8 bases, J shed 2 bases, and the junction held 7 bases outside the gene matches. CDR3: CASRSLAGGAYEQYF. The CDR3 coding sequence is TGTGCCAGCCGGAGTCTAGCGGGAGGGGCCTACGAGCAGTACTTC.

This clonotype was seen repeatedly, ten times or more. The chain combines TRBV20-1 with TRBJ2-1; TRBD2 matches 10 bases. Germline CDR1 and CDR2: DFQATT and SNEGSKA (reference sequence). The CDR3 totals 17 residues. V lost 2 bases and J lost 1; bases outside the gene matches: 8. The CDR3 sequence: CSARRLAGEGSYNEQFF. CDR3 DNA: TGCAGTGCTAGAAGGCTAGCGGGAGAGGGGTCCTACAATGAGCAGTTCTTC.

This clonotype was picked up many times. The chain joins TRBV20-1 to TRBJ1-6; no clear D. Trimming left V 0 bases short and J 5 bases short, with 5 bases between. Germline V lookup: CDR1 DFQATT, CDR2 SNEGSKA (reference sequence). The CDR3 consists of 13 residues. The chain's CDR3 is CSAREQNNSPLHF. CDR3 bases: TGCAGTGCTAGAGAACAGAATAATTCACCCCTCCACTTT.